This record concerns one T cell receptor (beta chain) sequence. Its cognate antigen has yet to be identified. No qualities accompany the bases; no much larger clone lies one base away. These data belong to a study of cytomegalovirus exposure and HLA in healthy donors (dated by TCRdb to about 2017). Regarding the study in general: In an earlier analysis of roughly 590 of the donors, 276 Gb of sequence data and 120 million or so unique TCR beta sequences from about 190 million T cells were reported. On average, around 240,000 unique TCR beta nucleotide sequences were sequenced per donor among 398 genotyped donors of the cohort, with roughly 18% of those sequences being non-productive. In addition to the first cohort of 666 subjects, a separate validation cohort of 130 or so different subjects was used. Roughly 5 DR-DQ haplotypes were handled as single units for association and clustering, since linkage in the cohort was strong. A later genetic analysis took genome-wide SNP genotypes for 398 of the 666 donors and used that subset as a discovery cohort. The study was designed to test whether signatures of past pathogen exposure could be identified by cataloging public T cell receptors. Alongside the repertoire data, information on donor age, sex, ethnicity and CMV serostatus was compiled. Typing coverage varied by locus: about 620-630 donors for A, B, C, DRB1 and DQB1; some 520 for DQA1; more than 600 for DPA1; more than 450 for DPB1. High-throughput TCR immunosequencing, statistical association of individual TCRs with disease status, and machine learning were combined to predict cytomegalovirus infection status. About 320 gigabases of sequencing data and tens of millions of unique TCR sequences were included in an early release covering about 700 HLA-typed donors. The study used immunosequencing to profile the T cell repertoires of 670 or so subjects and linked those repertoires to cytomegalovirus serostatus. Every discovery cohort repertoire had been produced on one sequencing platform. The later analysis used no new phenotypic data to find candidate immune exposures, relying instead on TCR beta sequences and their occurrence across donors. Of the roughly 410 genotyped donors, 80% to 90% were placed in the genetic ancestry cluster associated with self-reported Caucasian donors. A later analysis re-examined previously published TCR beta repertoires from about 700 donors and added high-resolution HLA genotyping to investigate patterns of TCR occurrence. To decide whether each TCR beta V gene segment behaved as functional or pseudogenic, an earlier analysis of approximately 590 of the donors relied on high-throughput TCR beta sequencing. Class I and class II HLA loci were covered by the typing at four-digit resolution.

Library preparation was by the immunoSEQ multiplex PCR assay. The multiplex PCR relied on a mix of 60 forward primers for TCR Vbeta segments and 13 reverse primers for TCR Jbeta segments. The CDR3 region of rearranged TCR beta genes was amplified from genomic DNA with a multiplex PCR assay. The amplified TCR beta libraries were sequenced on the Illumina HiSeq System as 87-base-pair reads. The source study handled its data this way. Across the roughly 700 repertoires, a later analysis counted tens of millions of unique TCR beta chains, roughly 11 million of which were shared by at least two donors. Raw reads were error-corrected and collapsed into unique sequences by a nearest-neighbor algorithm in which closely related sequences were merged to remove PCR and sequencing errors. CDR3 sequences were aligned to IMGT reference sequences to assign V, D and J gene segments. Each retained sequence needed at least a six-nucleotide match to both a V gene segment and a J gene segment. Rearrangements were called productive when the CDR3 lacked stop codons and stayed in frame with V and J; all others were non-productive. Following IMGT convention, CDR3 was defined as the stretch from the second conserved V-encoded cysteine to the conserved J-encoded phenylalanine. The earlier analysis of about 590 of the donors excluded sequences that lacked an unambiguous match to a single V gene segment. In an earlier analysis of 500 to 750 of the donors, V segments were called functional above 56.7% productive rearrangements and were called segregating when the between-donor standard deviation exceeded 5%. A statistical classification framework was built for diagnosing cytomegalovirus status from the catalog of TCR beta chain sequences. V and J gene assignment, in a later analysis, came from comparing TCR nucleotide sequences with IMGT/GENE-DB human TR gene sequences. A later analysis assigned CDR3 sequences and most-parsimonious VDJ recombination scenarios with the TCRdist pipeline. A later analysis defined each TCR beta chain by its CDR3 amino acid sequence plus V-gene family, and excluded reads lacking a unique V-gene family. To address suspected cross-contamination and a sequencing artifact, a later analysis removed over 500 highly shared, low-generation-probability nucleotide sequences. For each public chain, a later analysis derived a clonal expansion index from normalized ranks of inferred template counts within each repertoire. In a later analysis, generation probabilities were computed with a VDJ recombination model fitted to out-of-frame rearrangements, and the resulting probabilities were checked against IGoR. In a later analysis, hypergeometric tests were used to score TCR-TCR, TCR-HLA and TCR-CMV co-occurrence, with a repertoire-size bias correction applied to TCR pairs. In a later analysis, false discovery rates were estimated by permuting HLA or CMV assignments 20 times. In a later analysis, co-occurring TCRs were grouped using DBSCAN, and TCRdist sequence similarity was added for clustering within HLA-allele-positive subsets. Repertoires with fewer than 30,000 or more than 120,000 public chains, plus five repertoires with anomalous nucleotide sharing, were excluded from co-occurrence clustering. This immuneACCESS table, as held by TCRdb, lists in-frame sequences with V and J called but not all clones. Of the missing ones, under half trace to an unresolved V gene in checked studies; the others have no known cause. The V and J calls and clone size were taken over from that table, and D and trimming were inferred from the DNA. Recorded for this sample are around 170,000 clones; 65% to 85% of them occurred a single time. 2% to 2.5% of the sample lies in the top ten.

Here is what the overall study found, with its caveats: While some public TCRs were present in many individuals, most TCR sequences turned up only very rarely across donors. In a later analysis, HLA-associated TCR beta chains were found to be more clonally expanded and to have lower generation probabilities than equally common non-associated chains. A further reported finding was that TCR beta sequences accurately predicted the HLA-A and HLA-B alleles for most subjects in the first cohort. Strong co-occurrence of HLA alleles, especially DR and DQ, made assigning TCR associations to individual alleles difficult. The sequencing pipeline was judged likely to have produced a cluster of highly shared sequence variants as a technical artifact. In a later analysis, most CMV-associated TCR beta chains were found to appear HLA-restricted, with HLA associations seemingly driven largely by CMV exposure. According to the authors, the approach could potentially be generalized to other disease states and immunological phenotypes. In an earlier analysis of 587 of the donors, most TCR beta V segments appeared in productive rearrangements about 87% or about 30% of the time, broadly matching IMGT annotations. Immune exposure information for the cohort was limited to CMV serostatus. Specific HLA alleles were associated with 16,951 TCR beta sequences at a false discovery rate of 0.05 in a later analysis. The study listed 150 to 200 TCR beta chains as associated with cytomegalovirus. Linkage disequilibrium might explain the correlated functional status among segregating V segments, but an unknown experimental factor could not be ruled out. Sequencing depth was assumed to be roughly uniform across donors in the presence/absence analyses, though that assumption may not hold. The classifier was reported to diagnose cytomegalovirus status with high specificity and sensitivity in both the original and validation cohorts. Because counts were too low, approximately 15 rarely observed V segments, including chromosome 9 orphons, were excluded from the earlier analysis of about 500 of the donors. HLA typing was unavailable for some donors at each locus, so association tests used only the typed subset. Some IMGT-functional V segments, including TRBV6-2 and TRBV6-3, could not be told apart with the 87-base-pair reads, so those segments were excluded. A few of the identified cytomegalovirus-associated TCR beta chains were confirmed in vitro to be specific for cytomegalovirus antigens. In a later genetic analysis, a missense DCLRE1C variant was associated with V-gene and J-gene trimming of TCR beta chains, and the association was replicated in an independent cohort. In a later genetic analysis, fewer N-insertions in productive TCRs were reported among donors in an Asian-associated ancestry cluster than the approximately 710-donor mean. A later analysis reported that several top co-occurrence clusters appeared linked to parvovirus B19, influenza, CMV and Epstein-Barr virus. A later analysis found that TCR association rates varied across HLA loci, with DRB1 alleles showing the most associated TCRs and HLA-C alleles the fewest. This cohort had only TCR beta chains sequenced, and the lack of alpha or paired-chain data limited which features could be detected.

The CDR3 numbers 14 residues from cysteine through phenylalanine. Only CDR3 DNA remains: 42 bases, in frame from the first base. Sequences LNHNV (CDR1) and YYDKDF (CDR2) are obtained from the germline V gene (reference sequence). Unmatched junction bases come to 2, with V trimmed by 3 bases and J by 5 bases. The cohort consisted of 600 to 700 healthy bone marrow donors. All cohort members were sampled while nominally healthy, although unrecorded immune exposures were likely present. The donor tested CMV seronegative and was one of the 352 seronegative cohort members. Each donor provided a peripheral blood sample, and peripheral blood mononuclear cells were used for TCR beta sequencing. The Qiagen DNeasy Blood Extraction Kit was used to extract genomic DNA from the blood cell samples.

The chain is assembled from TRBV15 and TRBJ2-5; 11 central nucleotides agree with TRBD1. The source is a man in his sixties in good health and CMV-seronegative. Sequenced: PBMCs. In nucleotides, the sequence is TGTGCCACCAGCAGGGACAGGGGGCCGGAGACCCAGTACTTC. Its translation is CATSRDRGPETQYF.